A single sample is the source of the 9 T cell receptor beta chains below, sequenced in a study of blood T cell repertoires in COVID-19. Data came from immunoSEQ multiplex PCR; TCRdb stores just in-frame clones and leaves some out. The table lists roughly 230,000 clones, more than 75% of them singletons. Material for sequencing was PBMCs or T cells enriched from blood (not recorded which). Source of these receptors: a man in his thirties or forties in a cohort exposed to, infected with or recovered from COVID-19 (not recorded which).

The CDR3 loop is CASSVRVAADNEQFF. Here the CDR3 DNA reads TGTGCCAGCAGCGTACGGGTAGCAGCGGACAATGAGCAGTTCTTC. The rearrangement links TRBV9 to TRBJ2-1, with TRBD2 as a possible D gene (5 bases). The CDR3 is 15 amino acids. CDR1 is SGDLS, CDR2 YYNGEE, per germline. V lost 1 base and J 5 bases, leaving 13 bases between the germline ends.

This chain's CDR3 is CASSWGQDTGELFF. The CDR3 nucleotides read TGTGCCAGCAGCTGGGGACAGGACACCGGGGAGCTGTTTTTT. The chain links TRBV11-3 to TRBJ2-2; TRBD1 matches at 8 bases. V was clipped by 4 bases and J by 3 bases; unmatched bases: 1. The CDR3 has 14 residues. Germline lookup yields CDR1 SGHNT and CDR2 YENEEA.

This clone was seen only a few times. The chain combines TRBV2 with TRBJ1-4, with D perhaps matching TRBD1 (6 bases). The CDR3 consists of 15 residues. CDR1 is SNHLY, CDR2 FYNNEI, per germline. V lost 6 bases and J 2 bases, leaving 13 bases between the germline ends. CDR3 residues: CASRSQGMTNEKLFF. The CDR3 DNA reads TGTGCCAGCAGAAGCCAGGGGATGACTAATGAAAAACTGTTTTTT.

The chain carries TRBV6-5 and TRBJ1-2; 11 bases line up with TRBD1. The CDR3 consists of 15 residues. J was trimmed by 5 bases and V by 2 bases; bases with no gene match: 4. Germline V CDR1 and CDR2: MNHEY, SVGAGI. For the CDR3, the DNA is TGTGCCAGCAGTTACGGGGACAGGGGGTTGTATGGCTACACCTTC. The encoded protein is CASSYGDRGLYGYTF.

The gene calls are TRBV5-1 and TRBJ1-2; D ambiguous. Germline CDR1 and CDR2: SGHRS and YFSETQ. The CDR3 totals 13 residues. Deletions cut 0 bases from V and 3 bases from J, with 6 bases between. CDR3 bases: TGCGCCAGCAGCTTGGGGCAGGACTATGGCTACACCTTC. This sequence encodes CASSLGQDYGYTF.

CDR3 region: CARFRGGALRNQPQHF. Here the CDR3 DNA reads TGTGCCAGGTTTAGGGGAGGGGCACTCCGTAATCAGCCCCAGCATTTT. The V call is TRBV6-4, the J call TRBJ1-5, with D perhaps TRBD1 (5 bases). Deletions cut 9 bases from V and 4 bases from J, with 22 bases between. This CDR3 comprises 16 residues. Germline lookup yields CDR1 MRHNA and CDR2 SNTAGT.

The CDR3 sequence: CASSYVADTEAFF. The CDR3 DNA is TGTGCCAGCAGTTACGTGGCAGACACTGAAGCTTTCTTT. The J gene is TRBJ1-1, the V gene TRBV6-5; D gene ambiguous. The CDR3 consists of 13 residues. V dropped 2 bases and J dropped 3 bases, with 7 bases sitting between them. CDR1 and CDR2 from the germline V gene are MNHEY and SVGAGI.

The V gene is TRBV9, the J gene TRBJ1-4; possibly TRBD1 for D (6 bases). Germline CDR1 is SGDLS and CDR2 is YYNGEE. This CDR3 is 15 amino acids long. Trimming took off 0 bases at V and 6 bases at J, with 12 bases between the two ends. CDR3 nucleotide sequence: TGTGCCAGCAGCGTAGAGGGCAGGGGAGATGAAAAACTGTTTTTT. Protein: CASSVEGRGDEKLFF.

The V and J genes are TRBV27 and TRBJ1-1; 8 nucleotides align to TRBD1. Per the germline V gene, CDR1 is MNHEY and CDR2 is SMNVEV (reference sequence). CDR3 length: 14 amino acids. Trimming at V came to 3 bases and at J to 6 bases, leaving 6 bases not matched to a gene. The CDR3 loop is CASSFLTGAAEAFF. In DNA form, the CDR3 reads TGTGCCAGCAGTTTCCTGACAGGGGCGGCTGAAGCTTTCTTT.